This is a list of T cell receptor beta chains from one sample in a study of early T cells in non-severe SARS-CoV-2 infection. TCRdb ran MiXCR on the 5' RACE reads and lists one entry per CDR3 protein. This table holds approximately 37,000 distinct CDR3 sequences, around 8% found once. The input for sequencing was whole blood, taken at baseline. The source is an adult who was a healthcare worker with PCR-confirmed SARS-CoV-2 infection or an uninfected control (not recorded which). Each CDR3 is given with its conserved first and last residue. A D gene is named only where the DNA matches it firmly. The size field is filled for only some rows; it gives once, few, many or a size class.

TRBJ2-7,many,TRBV27,TRBD1,CASSKGQGPYEQYF,TGTGCCAGCAGTAAGGGACAGGGCCCCTACGAGCAGTACTTC
TRBJ1-1,few,TRBV29-1,NA,CSDYRAVGTEAFF,TGCAGCGACTACAGGGCGGTGGGCACTGAAGCTTTCTTT
TRBJ1-5,few,TRBV3-1,TRBD1,CASRSGQGADQPQHF,TGTGCCAGCAGATCCGGACAGGGGGCAGATCAGCCCCAGCATTTT
TRBJ1-2,few,TRBV28,TRBD1,CASSLLRGTGNGYTF,TGTGCCAGCAGTTTACTTCGAGGGACAGGCAATGGCTACACCTTC
TRBJ2-3,NA,TRBV6-5,TRBD2,CASGVKAGVDTQYF,TGTGCCAGCGGGGTGAAAGCGGGGGTAGATACGCAGTATTTT
TRBJ2-7,NA,TRBV20-1,NA,CSARDLRIQGPAIYEQYF,TGCAGTGCTAGAGACCTCCGGATACAGGGTCCAGCGATCTACGAGCAGTACTTC
TRBJ1-1,NA,TRBV11-2,NA,CASSLEAADEAFF,TGTGCCAGCAGCTTAGAGGCAGCCGATGAAGCTTTCTTT
TRBJ2-3,few,TRBV29-1,TRBD2,CSVWTSGGTDTQYF,TGCAGCGTTTGGACTAGCGGTGGCACAGATACGCAGTATTTT
TRBJ2-1,few,TRBV11-1,NA,CASSLRGNHNEQFF,TGTGCCAGCAGCTTGAGAGGGAACCACAATGAGCAGTTCTTC
TRBJ1-5,few,TRBV6-6,NA,CASTPRGEVQPQHF,TGTGCCAGCACCCCCCGGGGGGAGGTTCAGCCCCAGCATTTT
TRBJ2-3,few,TRBV5-1,TRBD1,CASSSQGVVDTQYF,TGCGCCAGCAGCTCCCAGGGGGTGGTCGATACGCAGTATTTT
TRBJ1-1,NA,TRBV6-5,NA,CASGGHTEAFF,TGTGCCAGCGGTGGGCACACTGAAGCTTTCTTT
TRBJ1-5,few,TRBV2,NA,CASSGQIIMKSNQPQHF,TGTGCCAGCAGTGGACAAATTATAATGAAGAGCAATCAGCCCCAGCATTTT
TRBJ2-5,few,TRBV7-7,NA,CASAQGRGQETQYF,TGTGCCAGCGCCCAGGGTCGGGGACAAGAGACCCAGTACTTC
TRBJ2-2,few,TRBV28,NA,CASTLANTGELFF,TGTGCCAGCACCCTCGCGAACACCGGGGAGCTGTTTTTT
TRBJ1-6,many,TRBV28,NA,CASNMGLEADNSPLHF,TGTGCCAGCAACATGGGACTAGAGGCAGATAATTCACCCCTCCACTTT
TRBJ1-1,NA,TRBV29-1,NA,CSVHENTEAFF,TGCAGCGTTCACGAAAACACTGAAGCTTTCTTT
TRBJ2-1,NA,TRBV7-9,NA,CASSLGRQLSSYNEQFF,TGTGCCAGCAGCTTAGGTCGACAGTTGAGCTCCTACAATGAGCAGTTCTTC
TRBJ2-1,few,TRBV19,TRBD2,CASSIVIAGGAYNEQFF,TGTGCCAGTAGTATCGTAATAGCGGGGGGCGCTTACAATGAGCAGTTCTTC
TRBJ1-1,few,TRBV7-3,TRBD1,CASRNTGAEEAFF,TGTGCCAGCAGAAATACAGGGGCGGAAGAAGCTTTCTTT
TRBJ1-1,NA,TRBV5-1,NA,CASSSQGMSTEAFF,TGCGCCAGCAGTTCCCAGGGGATGTCGACTGAAGCTTTCTTT
TRBJ2-5,few,TRBV5-1,TRBD1,CASSLADRDGETQYF,TGCGCCAGCAGCTTGGCCGACAGGGACGGGGAGACCCAGTACTTC
TRBJ2-7,many,TRBV5-1,NA,CASSGGAGAYEQYF,TGCGCCAGCAGCGGGGGGGCTGGGGCCTACGAGCAGTACTTC